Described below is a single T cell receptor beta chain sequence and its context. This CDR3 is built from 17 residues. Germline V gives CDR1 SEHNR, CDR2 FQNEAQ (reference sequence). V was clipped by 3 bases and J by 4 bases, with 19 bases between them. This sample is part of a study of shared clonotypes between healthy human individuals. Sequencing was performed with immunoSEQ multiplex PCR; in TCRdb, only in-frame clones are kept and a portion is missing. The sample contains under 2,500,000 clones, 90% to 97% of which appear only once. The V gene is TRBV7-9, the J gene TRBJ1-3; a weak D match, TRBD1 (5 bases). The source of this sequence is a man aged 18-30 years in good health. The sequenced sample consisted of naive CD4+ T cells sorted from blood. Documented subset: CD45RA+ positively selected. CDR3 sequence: CASSFTPDTTGGNTIYF. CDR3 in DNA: TGTGCCAGCAGCTTTACTCCGGACACTACAGGCGGAAACACCATATATTTT. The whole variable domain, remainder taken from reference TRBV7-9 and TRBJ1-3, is DTGVSQNPRHKITKRGQNVTFRCDPISEHNRLYWYRQTLGQGPEFLTYFQNEAQLEKSRLLSDRFSAERPKGSFSTLEIQRTEQGDSAMYLCASSFTPDTTGGNTIYFGEGSWLTVV.